This TCR delta chain was found in a study of human gamma delta and Vdelta1 T cells. Study-wide results and caveats: Delta One T cells were reportedly polyclonal and broadly cytotoxic against acute myeloid leukemia.

Regarding this clone: No antigen is known for it.

TCRdb reran clone calling via CATT on the PCR reads. The sample includes roughly 6,000 delta-chain clones, around 40% seen only once; the top ten take roughly 8.6%. Per germline, CDR1 TSWWSYY and CDR2 QGS. The CDR3 runs to 23 residues. V was pared by 2 bases and J by 3 bases, with 25 bases of the junction left unmatched. V usage is TRDV1 and J usage is TRDJ1, with 12 bases aligning to TRDD3. Sequencing used Vdelta1 gamma-delta T cells from blood grown in culture (DOT cells). This clonotype was obtained from a human donor in good health. CDR3 protein: CALGESSSYDVTGGYLRSDKLIF. CDR3 in DNA: TGTGCTCTTGGGGAATCAAGTTCCTACGACGTGACTGGGGGATACCTTCGCTCCGATAAACTCATCTTT.